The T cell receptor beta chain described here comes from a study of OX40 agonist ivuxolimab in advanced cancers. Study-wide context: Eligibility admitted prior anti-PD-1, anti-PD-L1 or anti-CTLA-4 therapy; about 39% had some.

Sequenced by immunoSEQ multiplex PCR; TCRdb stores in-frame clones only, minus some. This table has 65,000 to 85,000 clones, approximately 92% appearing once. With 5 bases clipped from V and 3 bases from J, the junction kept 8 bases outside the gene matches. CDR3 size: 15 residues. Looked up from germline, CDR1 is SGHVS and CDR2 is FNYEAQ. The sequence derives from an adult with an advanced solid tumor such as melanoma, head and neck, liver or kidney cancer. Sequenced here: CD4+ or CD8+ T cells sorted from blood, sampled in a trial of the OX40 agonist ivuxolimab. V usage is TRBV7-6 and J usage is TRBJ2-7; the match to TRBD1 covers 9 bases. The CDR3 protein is CASSRASGQGYEQYF. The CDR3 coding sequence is TGTGCCAGCAGCCGGGCCTCGGGACAGGGCTACGAGCAGTACTTC.